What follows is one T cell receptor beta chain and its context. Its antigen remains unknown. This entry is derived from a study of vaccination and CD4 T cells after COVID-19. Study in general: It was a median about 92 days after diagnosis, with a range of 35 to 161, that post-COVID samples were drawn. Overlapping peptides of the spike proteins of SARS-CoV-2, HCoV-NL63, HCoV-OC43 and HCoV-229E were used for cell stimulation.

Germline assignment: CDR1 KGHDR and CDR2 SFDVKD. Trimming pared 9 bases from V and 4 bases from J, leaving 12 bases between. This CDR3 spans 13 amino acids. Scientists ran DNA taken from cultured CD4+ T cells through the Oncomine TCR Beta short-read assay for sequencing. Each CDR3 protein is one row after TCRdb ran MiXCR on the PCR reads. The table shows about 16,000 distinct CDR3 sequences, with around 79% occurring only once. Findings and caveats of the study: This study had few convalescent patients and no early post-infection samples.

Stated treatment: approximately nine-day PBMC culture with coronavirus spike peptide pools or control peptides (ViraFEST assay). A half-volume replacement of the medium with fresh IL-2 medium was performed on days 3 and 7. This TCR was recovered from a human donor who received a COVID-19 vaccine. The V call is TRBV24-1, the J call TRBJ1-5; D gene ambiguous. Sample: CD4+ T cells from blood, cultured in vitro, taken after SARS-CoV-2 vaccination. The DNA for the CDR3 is TGTGCCACCGGATTGAAGAGGAATCAGCCCCAGCATTTT. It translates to CATGLKRNQPQHF.